This TCR beta chain derives from a study of shared clonotypes between healthy human individuals. Findings of the study overall: Donor scarcity curtailed the genetic and exposure-history diversity represented herein.

CD45RO-negative, CCR7-selected cells formed the naive CD8 fraction, which excluded terminally differentiated effector memory CD45RA+ cells. Germline-derived CDR1 and CDR2 are SQVTM and ANQGSEA. The trim removed 3 bases at V and 6 bases at J, leaving 18 bases unmatched. The CDR3 length is 18 residues. With respect to this clone: Its cognate antigen is unknown.

Only in-frame clones appear in the TCRdb table, and some are missing; sequencing was by immunoSEQ multiplex PCR. This sample has about 700,000 clones, with 92% found just once. The specimen sequenced was naive CD8+ T cells sorted from blood. This chain uses TRBV29-1 with TRBJ2-3; 10 bases agree with TRBD2. The source of this sequence is a young man in good health. CDR3 sequence (DNA): TGCAGCGTTGATGGGCAGGGTGAGACTAGCGGGTCTTTCGATACGCAGTATTTT. It encodes CSVDGQGETSGSFDTQYF.